A single sample is the source of the 21 T cell receptor beta chains below, sequenced in a study of post-analysis software for immune sequencing data. Whole-study results and caveats: Four or five TRBV segments, including TRBV5-6, TRBV5-1 and TRBV20-1, were more frequent in patients than controls.

Unique-molecular-identifier-tagged TCR beta cDNA libraries were used. TCRdb re-derived calls from the PCR reads in MiXCR, one entry per CDR3 protein. The sample shows fewer than 900,000 distinct CDR3 sequences, about 43% of them seen only once. Their target antigens are unknown. Sequencing was done on a sample of blood. The source is a girl between 5 and 17 years old with multiple sclerosis.

The chain recombines TRBV12-3 or TRBV12-4 with TRBJ2-7; D is perhaps TRBD1 or TRBD2 (5 bases each). This CDR3 has 15 amino acids. Trimming removed 3 bases at V and 2 bases at J, with 14 bases between. This CDR3 reads CASSLGPGGPYEQYF. CDR3 DNA sequence: TGTGCCAGCAGTTTGGGGCCTGGAGGTCCCTACGAGCAGTACTTC.

This clonotype was seen just once. The gene calls are TRBV18 and TRBJ1-4, with D uncertain. There are 12 residues in the CDR3. CDR1 is KGHSH, CDR2 LQKENI, per germline. Trimming took off 2 bases at V and 7 bases at J, with 5 bases between the two ends. This chain's CDR3 is CASSPGPEKLFF. The CDR3 DNA follows: TGTGCCAGCTCACCAGGTCCTGAAAAACTGTTTTTT.

The genes are TRBV25-1 and TRBJ2-4, with D perhaps being TRBD1 or TRBD2 (6 bases each). Germline V gene lookup returns CDR1 MGHDK and CDR2 SYGVNS. This CDR3 is 11 amino acids long. Deletions cut 6 bases from V and 13 bases from J, with 13 bases between. CDR3 in amino acids: CASRERGEQYF. CDR3 nucleotides: TGTGCCAGCAGGGAAAGGGGGGAGCAGTACTTC.

The J gene is TRBJ2-7, the V gene TRBV4-2; 8 bases map to TRBD2. From germline, CDR1 is LGHNA and CDR2 YNFKEQ. The CDR3 sequence is 17 residues long. V shed 1 base, J shed 3 bases, and the junction held 11 bases outside the gene matches. Here the CDR3 DNA reads TGTGCCAGCAGCCAAGGGGTAGCGGGACTGGGCCTCTACGAGCAGTACTTC. Translation: CASSQGVAGLGLYEQYF.

The sample holds a few counts of this clonotype. V and J are TRBV20-1 and TRBJ2-1, with 13 bases fitting TRBD2. Germline CDR1 DFQATT, CDR2 SNEGSKA (reference sequence). CDR3 length equals 16 residues. Unmatched junction bases numbered 6, after V lost 0 bases and J lost 7 bases. This chain's CDR3 is CSARDRGTSGKNEQFF. Written as DNA, the CDR3 is TGCAGTGCTAGAGATAGGGGGACTAGCGGGAAAAATGAGCAGTTCTTC.

This chain joins TRBV2 and TRBJ1-6; D ambiguous. The CDR3 has 17 residues. V was clipped by 6 bases and J by 5 bases, with 20 bases between them. Germline CDR1 reads SNHLY; CDR2 reads FYNNEI. The CDR3 region is CASRLIGLTRDNSPLHF. In DNA form, the CDR3 reads TGTGCCAGCAGATTGATCGGACTAACGAGAGATAATTCACCCCTCCACTTT.

The J gene is TRBJ2-5, the V gene TRBV7-8, with D unresolved. Germline V gene lookup returns CDR1 SGHVS and CDR2 FQNEAQ. Trimming pared 1 base from V and 3 bases from J, leaving 9 bases between. The length of the CDR3 is 14 residues. CDR3 sequence: CASSLDSSKETQYF. In DNA form, the CDR3 reads TGTGCCAGCAGCTTAGACAGCTCAAAAGAGACCCAGTACTTC.

The chain employs TRBV29-1 and TRBJ1-4; D gene ambiguous. V was clipped by 7 bases and J by 8 bases, with 17 bases between them. The CDR3 sequence is 13 residues long. The V gene's germline CDR1 is SQVTM and CDR2 ANQGSEA. CDR3 region: CSASDGGWEKLFF. CDR3 nucleotides: TGCAGCGCCTCAGATGGCGGGTGGGAAAAACTGTTTTTT.

The chain uses TRBV10-3 and TRBJ1-1, with D maybe TRBD1 (5 bases). The CDR3 is made up of 15 amino acids. Germline loops: CDR1 ENHRY, CDR2 SYGVKD. V was pared by 0 bases and J by 1 base, with 9 bases between. The CDR3 DNA is TGTGCCATCAGTGAGTCCGGACATTCGAACACTGAAGCTTTCTTT. This translates into CAISESGHSNTEAFF.

This chain uses TRBV12-3 or TRBV12-4 with TRBJ2-1; D is possibly TRBD1 or TRBD2 (5 bases each). V lost 8 bases and J lost 0, with 17 bases in between. The CDR3 has 16 residues. The CDR3 DNA sequence: TGTGCCAGCGCCCCCCCGGGGCAGAGCTCCTACAATGAGCAGTTCTTC. Translating gives CASAPPGQSSYNEQFF.

The gene calls are TRBV9 and TRBJ1-2, with TRBD1 as a possible D gene (6 bases). The V and J ends lost 6 bases and 4 bases respectively, with 13 bases between them. This CDR3 has 13 residues. CDR1 and CDR2 (germline): SGDLS, YYNGEE. The DNA of the CDR3 is TGTGCCAGCACCCAAGGAGGGGGCTATGGCTACACCTTC. Translated: CASTQGGGYGYTF.

This clonotype came up a few times. The chain combines TRBV29-1 with TRBJ2-7; 9 nucleotides line up with TRBD2. Looked up from germline, CDR1 is SQVTM and CDR2 is ANQGSEA. V was pared by 7 bases and J by 3 bases, with 10 bases of the junction left unmatched. The CDR3 consists of 14 residues. The CDR3 protein is CSASIAGVGYEQYF. The CDR3 DNA follows: TGCAGCGCCTCCATAGCGGGAGTGGGCTACGAGCAGTACTTC.

This clonotype turned up a few times. The gene calls are TRBV12-3 or TRBV12-4 and TRBJ1-2, with 10 bases aligning to TRBD1. The V gene end was trimmed by 5 bases and the J gene end by 4 bases; junction bases not matched to a gene: 7. CDR3 size: 15 residues. CDR3 amino acids: CASSPGTGDIYGYTF. CDR3 nucleotide sequence: TGTGCCAGCAGTCCCGGGACAGGGGATATCTATGGCTACACCTTC.

Notes on this clonotype: Given a much more abundant clone one base away, this may be a read error. V usage is TRBV29-1 and J usage is TRBJ2-7; D not certain. CDR1 is SQVTM, CDR2 ANQGSEA, per germline. Trimming shortened V by 8 bases and J by 5 bases, and 10 bases separated the two germline ends. This CDR3 has 10 residues. The CDR3 DNA follows: TGCAGCATTTTCACTAACGAGCAGTACTTC. It codes for CSIFTNEQYF.

This clonotype was seen more than once but under ten times. This may arise from a read error, as a much more abundant clone is one base away. V is TRBV29-1 and J is TRBJ2-1; 10 bases line up with TRBD2. With V trimmed by 6 bases and J by 4 bases, 9 bases remained unmatched. Germline V lookup: CDR1 SQVTM, CDR2 ANQGSEA. CDR3 length: 15 amino acids. CDR3 DNA sequence: TGCAGCGTGCTTCTAGCGGGAGAGGGGTACAATGAGCAGTTCTTC. Its translation: CSVLLAGEGYNEQFF.

There are a few counts of this clonotype. The gene calls are TRBV20-1 and TRBJ2-7; maybe TRBD2 (6 bases). CDR1 and CDR2 (germline): DFQATT, SNEGSKA (reference sequence). CDR3 size: 13 residues. Trimming left V 1 base short and J 1 base short, with 8 bases between. The CDR3 loop is CSARGGESYEQYF. The CDR3 coding sequence is TGCAGTGCTAGAGGGGGGGAGTCCTACGAGCAGTACTTC.

This clonotype came up a few times. The V call is TRBV6-5, the J call TRBJ1-2, with TRBD1 as a possible D gene (6 bases). The CDR3 runs to 14 residues. Germline CDR1 reads MNHEY; CDR2 reads SVGAGI. V lost 6 bases and J 4 bases, leaving 15 bases between the germline ends. The CDR3 reads CASRAPSGAYGYTF. In DNA form, the CDR3 reads TGTGCCAGCAGAGCACCCTCGGGGGCCTATGGCTACACCTTC.

There are a few counts of this clonotype. The rearrangement links TRBV29-1 to TRBJ1-1; the match to TRBD1 covers 8 bases. The trim removed 7 bases at V and 9 bases at J, leaving 7 bases unmatched. Germline V gene data show CDR1 as SQVTM and CDR2 as ANQGSEA. This CDR3 spans 11 amino acids. This CDR3 reads CSGDRGPKAFF. The CDR3 DNA is TGCAGCGGTGACAGGGGCCCTAAAGCTTTCTTT.

This CDR3 is CASTPDRVEAFF. The DNA for the CDR3 is TGTGCCAGCACCCCAGACAGGGTCGAAGCTTTCTTT. This chain joins TRBV6-2 or TRBV6-3 and TRBJ1-1; 7 bases are shared with TRBD1. After removal of 7 bases from V and 8 bases from J, the junction contained 7 bases not matched to a gene. The germline V gene has CDR1 MNHEY and CDR2 SVGEGT. This CDR3 is built from 12 residues.

The J gene is TRBJ2-1, the V gene TRBV27, with TRBD1 as a possible D gene (6 bases). CDR3 length equals 14 residues. Trimming removed 8 bases from V and 5 bases from J, with 16 bases in between. Germline assignment: CDR1 MNHEY and CDR2 SMNVEV (reference sequence). The DNA for the CDR3 is TGTGCCAGCCAGTGGACAGCCGAAAACAATGAGCAGTTCTTC. This gives the protein CASQWTAENNEQFF.

The sample holds a few counts of this clonotype. The chain is built from TRBV20-1 and TRBJ2-3; 9 positions agree with TRBD2. Per germline, CDR1 DFQATT and CDR2 SNEGSKA (reference sequence). J gave up 0 bases and V 3 bases, and 10 bases lay outside the gene matches. This CDR3 comprises 17 residues. DNA of the CDR3: TGCAGTGCTAGTGCACCGGGACTAGCTGAGAGCACAGATACGCAGTATTTT. Its translation: CSASAPGLAESTDTQYF.